Listed here are 24 T cell receptor beta chains from one sample, sequenced in a study of T cell repertoires in cytomegalovirus infection. TCRdb itself ran the reads through MiXCR, one entry per CDR3 protein. Among fewer than 80,000 distinct CDR3 sequences listed, around 3.4% were seen once. The sample was PBMCs. The receptors were gathered from a human donor in good health (CMV status not recorded). Some clones in this sample may be carry-over from other donors' samples.

This clonotype has ten or more counts. The rearrangement uses TRBV19 and TRBJ2-1; 7 bases align to TRBD1. From germline, CDR1 is LNHDA and CDR2 SQIVND (reference sequence). Trimming cost V 7 bases and J 3 bases; bases outside gene matches: 15. The CDR3 runs 17 residues. CDR3 nucleotides: TGTGCCAGTACGAACCTTAACCGGGACAGATACTACAATGAGCAGTTCTTC. Protein product: CASTNLNRDRYYNEQFF.

This clonotype was observed many times. This chain links TRBV19 with TRBJ1-5; a weak D match, TRBD1 (5 bases). CDR1 and CDR2 from the germline V gene are LNHDA and SQIVND (reference sequence). Trimming pared 1 base from V and 1 base from J, leaving 8 bases between. The CDR3 length is 15 residues. The CDR3 sequence is CASSIAGASNQPQHF. The CDR3 DNA follows: TGTGCCAGTAGTATAGCCGGGGCAAGCAATCAGCCCCAGCATTTT.

This clonotype was seen ten or more times. This chain's CDR3 is CASSFGGGDTDTQYF. The CDR3 DNA reads TGTGCCAGCAGCTTTGGGGGGGGCGACACAGATACGCAGTATTTT. The chain joins TRBV5-4 to TRBJ2-3; maybe TRBD2 (7 bases). This CDR3 is 15 amino acids long. V lost 2 bases, J lost 2 bases, and 12 bases lay in between. Germline loops: CDR1 SGHNT, CDR2 YYREEE (reference sequence).

This clonotype was picked up many times. The rearrangement links TRBV7-6 to TRBJ1-1; D remains ambiguous. Trimming left V 1 base short and J 3 bases short, with 18 bases between. The germline V gene has CDR1 SGHVS and CDR2 FNYEAQ. The CDR3 is made up of 17 amino acids. The CDR3 nucleotides are TGTGCCAGCAGCTTAGAAATAAACTTAAGGTACGACACTGAAGCTTTCTTT. Translating it yields CASSLEINLRYDTEAFF.

This clonotype was seen at least ten times. This chain joins TRBV4-1 and TRBJ2-7, with a possible D match to TRBD2 (5 bases). Germline V gene data show CDR1 as MGHRA and CDR2 as YSYEKL. V was clipped by 1 base and J by 2 bases, with 9 bases between them. This CDR3 contains 14 residues. The DNA of the CDR3 is TGCGCCAGCAGCCAAGGTGAGGGCACCTACGAGCAGTACTTC. Protein product: CASSQGEGTYEQYF.

The table lists this clonotype with many counts. The chain is built from TRBV19 and TRBJ1-2, with 7 bases lining up with TRBD1. Germline V lookup: CDR1 LNHDA, CDR2 SQIVND (reference sequence). Trimming removed 3 bases from V and 3 bases from J; junction bases left unmatched: 7. The CDR3 covers 15 residues. The CDR3 loop is CASSIATGTDYGYTF. The CDR3 coding sequence is TGTGCCAGTAGTATCGCTACCGGGACAGACTATGGCTACACCTTC.

There are many counts of this clonotype. The chain recombines TRBV5-8 with TRBJ2-7; tentatively, D is TRBD1 or TRBD2 (5 bases each). The germline V and J ends were trimmed by 1 base and 3 bases, with 14 bases remaining between them. From germline, CDR1 is SGHTS and CDR2 YDEGEE. This CDR3 contains 15 residues. The DNA of the CDR3 is TGTGCCAGCAGCTTGCGCAGGGAGACTCTCTACGAGCAGTACTTC. It translates to CASSLRRETLYEQYF.

The rearrangement joins TRBV7-9 to TRBJ2-4, with a tentative D call TRBD2 (5 bases). The V end lost 2 bases, the J end lost 6 bases, and 14 bases lay between the germline ends. CDR3 size: 15 residues. Germline-derived CDR1 and CDR2 are SEHNR and FQNEAQ (reference sequence). The CDR3 sequence: CASSLFPGSRNIQYF. In DNA, the CDR3 is TGTGCCAGCAGCTTATTTCCGGGGTCCAGAAACATTCAGTACTTC.

This clonotype appeared many times. V is TRBV28 and J is TRBJ1-1, with a possible D match to TRBD1 (5 bases). CDR3 size: 13 residues. Looked up from germline, CDR1 is MDHEN and CDR2 is SYDVKM. Trimming cost V 7 bases and J 5 bases, with 14 bases left between them. The CDR3 sequence: CASKGNGRTEAFF. Written as DNA, the CDR3 is TGTGCCAGCAAGGGGAACGGTCGGACTGAAGCTTTCTTT.

This clonotype was recorded many times. The V and J genes are TRBV7-9 and TRBJ1-2; D may be TRBD1 (6 bases). Per the germline V gene, CDR1 is SEHNR and CDR2 is FQNEAQ (reference sequence). The CDR3 runs 17 residues. V dropped 2 bases and J dropped 4 bases, with 20 bases sitting between them. CDR3 residues: CASSLTNTATGIYGYTF. For the CDR3, the DNA is TGTGCCAGCAGCTTAACCAACACCGCAACAGGGATCTATGGCTACACCTTC.

Many counts were recorded for this clonotype. V is TRBV7-2 and J is TRBJ2-1; possibly TRBD1 or TRBD2 for D (7 bases each). The CDR3 runs to 14 residues. Trimming pared 8 bases from V and 7 bases from J, leaving 18 bases between. CDR1 and CDR2 from the germline V gene are SGHTA and FQGNSA. CDR3 nucleotide sequence: TGTGCCAGCTTCAGGGGGGGGGGGACGAATGAGCAGTTCTTC. It yields the protein CASFRGGGTNEQFF.

This clonotype was detected many times. The genes are TRBV6-5 and TRBJ1-6; TRBD1 aligns across 7 bases. Germline lookup yields CDR1 MNHEY and CDR2 SVGAGI. Trimming cost V 6 bases and J 0 bases; bases outside gene matches: 5. The CDR3 has 16 amino acids. CDR3 in DNA: TGTGCCAGCAGCAAGACAGGGCCCTCCTATAATTCACCCCTCCACTTT. Residues: CASSKTGPSYNSPLHF.

This clonotype was found many times. J is TRBJ1-2 and V is TRBV12-3 or TRBV12-4; tentatively, D is TRBD1 (5 bases). This CDR3 comprises 13 residues. Trimming left V 3 bases short and J 7 bases short, with 12 bases between. The DNA for the CDR3 is TGTGCCAGCAGTTTTGGTAGGGGAGGTGGCTACACCTTC. It encodes CASSFGRGGGYTF.

This clonotype has a count of ten or more. The chain couples TRBV4-3 to TRBJ2-2; D might be TRBD2 (6 bases). The CDR3 extends over 18 amino acids. Germline lookup yields CDR1 LGHNA and CDR2 YSLEER. The germline V and J ends were trimmed by 0 bases and 5 bases, with 19 bases remaining between them. CDR3 coding DNA: TGCGCCAGCAGCCAAGATGACAACAGAGGACTACGAACCGGGGAGCTGTTTTTT. Translation: CASSQDDNRGLRTGELFF.

This clonotype was observed at least ten times. The DNA of the CDR3 is TGTGCCAGTAGTTCAAACAGCTACGAGCAGTACTTC. As protein: CASSSNSYEQYF. The gene calls are TRBV19 and TRBJ2-7; D call uncertain. V was clipped by 5 bases and J by 3 bases, with 8 bases between them. Germline CDR1 LNHDA, CDR2 SQIVND (reference sequence). CDR3 length equals 12 residues.

The sample holds many counts of this clonotype. The V and J genes are TRBV6-1 and TRBJ1-6; TRBD1 might be the D (6 bases). CDR3 length: 16 amino acids. Trimming removed 10 bases from V and 9 bases from J, with 25 bases in between. Germline V lookup: CDR1 MNHNS, CDR2 SASEGT. The chain's CDR3 is CATDGQGRSYGSPLHF. In DNA form, the CDR3 reads TGTGCCACAGACGGGCAGGGGCGATCTTACGGTTCACCCCTCCACTTT.

In its sample, this clonotype was seen many times. V usage is TRBV12-3 or TRBV12-4 and J usage is TRBJ1-1; D uncertain. Trimming stripped 4 bases from V and 6 bases from J, with 15 bases between. This CDR3 has 14 amino acids. The CDR3 sequence is CASSSLWGGSEAFF. In nucleotides, the CDR3 is TGTGCCAGCAGTTCCCTGTGGGGTGGTTCTGAAGCTTTCTTT.

This clonotype has at least ten counts. The chain employs TRBV5-1 and TRBJ1-6; 7 nucleotides agree with TRBD1. V was clipped by 2 bases and J by 8 bases; unmatched bases: 7. Germline CDR1 reads SGHRS; CDR2 reads YFSETQ. The CDR3 has 15 amino acids. The CDR3 sequence is CASSLRTGSYSPLHF. CDR3 nucleotide sequence: TGCGCCAGCAGCTTACGGACAGGAAGTTATTCACCCCTCCACTTT.

This clonotype was counted at least ten times. The chain has TRBV7-2 and TRBJ2-5; 9 nucleotides line up with TRBD2. Germline CDR1 SGHTA, CDR2 FQGNSA. V was pared by 1 base and J by 10 bases, with 4 bases of the junction left unmatched. CDR3 size: 13 residues. The CDR3 nucleotides read TGTGCCAGCAGCTTAGGCCTAGCGGGGATCCAGTACTTC. Translated: CASSLGLAGIQYF.

There are many counts of this clonotype. The rearrangement uses TRBV7-8 and TRBJ2-7; 7 positions match TRBD1. This CDR3 has 17 residues. V trimming: 2 bases; J trimming: 5 bases; junction bases outside the gene matches: 15. Germline CDR1 SGHVS, CDR2 FQNEAQ. As DNA, the CDR3 is TGTGCCAGCAGCTTAACGCTTGTCACCCGGGACAGACACGAGCAGTACTTC. It is translated as CASSLTLVTRDRHEQYF.

This clonotype was seen many times. This rearrangement joins TRBV7-7 to TRBJ2-5; D remains unclear. CDR1 and CDR2 (germline): SSHAT, FNYEAQ (reference sequence). V was clipped by 4 bases and J by 5 bases, with 14 bases between them. The CDR3 runs to 14 residues. CDR3 DNA: TGTGCCAGCAGCTCACACCCACTGGGGGAGACCCAGTACTTC. Protein sequence: CASSSHPLGETQYF.

At least ten counts were recorded for this clonotype. The chain couples TRBV6-5 to TRBJ1-6; perhaps TRBD1 as D (5 bases). From germline, CDR1 is MNHEY and CDR2 SVGAGI. The CDR3 loop spans 17 amino acids. Trimming cost V 0 bases and J 6 bases, with 15 bases left between them. CDR3: CASSYSRGLVFNSPLHF. CDR3 DNA sequence: TGTGCCAGCAGTTACTCCCGGGGCCTAGTTTTTAATTCACCCCTCCACTTT.

This clonotype was found many times. This chain uses TRBV4-1 with TRBJ1-1; 8 bases line up with TRBD1. Germline CDR1 MGHRA, CDR2 YSYEKL. Trimming took 8 bases from V and 0 from J; bases not matched to a gene: 14. The CDR3 spans 17 residues. The CDR3 coding sequence is TGCGCCAGCGGAGAAACCGGACAGGGCACCATGAACACTGAAGCTTTCTTT. It specifies CASGETGQGTMNTEAFF.

This clonotype was observed at least ten times. The chain links TRBV7-2 to TRBJ1-5; D is perhaps TRBD1 (5 bases). The germline V and J ends were trimmed by 5 bases and 4 bases, with 9 bases remaining between them. The CDR3 totals 13 residues. Germline V gene data show CDR1 as SGHTA and CDR2 as FQGNSA. The CDR3 region has the DNA TGTGCCAGCAGCCCCGGGACGAATCAGCCCCAGCATTTT. As protein: CASSPGTNQPQHF.